These 16 T cell receptor beta chains came from one sample sequenced in a study of T cells after yellow fever vaccination. Each CDR3 protein is one row after TCRdb ran MiXCR on the 5' RACE reads. Of some 300,000 distinct CDR3 sequences listed, 3.6% are singletons. The sequencing used PBMCs, collected on the day of the yellow fever booster vaccination. These receptors were taken from a man aged 18 to 30 who received the YFV17D yellow fever vaccine.

This clonotype was found many times. CDR3 bases: TGTGCCATCAGTGATAAAGGGGACTACGAGCAGTACGTC. This sequence encodes CAISDKGDYEQYV. The chain combines TRBV10-3 with TRBJ2-7; D possibly corresponds to TRBD1 (5 bases). The CDR3 extends over 13 amino acids. Germline V lookup: CDR1 ENHRY, CDR2 SYGVKD. The ends were cut back, 3 bases at V and 3 bases at J, with 9 bases in the middle.

This clonotype was counted at least ten times. The chain links TRBV6-1 to TRBJ2-5, with 11 bases fitting TRBD1. The CDR3 is 15 amino acids. Germline CDR1 reads MNHNS; CDR2 reads SASEGT. V dropped 6 bases and J dropped 4; count of bases not matched to a gene: 7. CDR3 sequence reads: CASREPGQGGETQYF. In DNA form, the CDR3 reads TGTGCCAGCAGAGAACCGGGACAGGGGGGAGAGACCCAGTACTTC.

The chain has TRBV7-8 and TRBJ2-5; maybe TRBD2 (6 bases). The germline V gene encodes CDR1 SGHVS and CDR2 FQNEAQ. The CDR3 has 13 amino acids. V was clipped by 8 bases and J by 2 bases, with 12 bases between them. The CDR3 sequence is CASGSGFQETQYF. In nucleotides, the CDR3 is TGTGCCAGCGGTAGCGGCTTTCAAGAGACCCAGTACTTC.

Many counts were recorded for this clonotype. V gene TRBV5-1 combines with J gene TRBJ2-1; D could derive from TRBD1 or TRBD2 (6 bases each). Germline V gene data show CDR1 as SGHRS and CDR2 as YFSETQ. The CDR3 runs 16 residues. Trimming pared 0 bases from V and 4 bases from J, leaving 14 bases between. This CDR3 is CASSLGFGGPYNEQFF. DNA for the CDR3: TGCGCCAGCAGCTTGGGGTTCGGGGGCCCTTACAATGAGCAGTTCTTC.

The J gene is TRBJ2-5, the V gene TRBV4-1; tentative D call: TRBD1 (7 bases). The V gene lost 10 bases and the J gene lost 0 bases, with 33 bases spanning the gap. From germline, CDR1 is MGHRA and CDR2 YSYEKL. The length of the CDR3 is 20 residues. The CDR3: CATLSPGQKSSGLNQETQYF. CDR3 nucleotides: TGCGCCACCCTCTCTCCGGGACAGAAGTCGTCAGGACTAAACCAAGAGACCCAGTACTTC.

The V call is TRBV7-2, the J call TRBJ2-7, with D uncertain. The ends were cut back, 5 bases at V and 3 bases at J, with 17 bases in the middle. CDR1 is SGHTA and CDR2 is FQGNSA in the germline V gene. The CDR3 extends over 15 amino acids. The CDR3 is CASSLTAGAYYEQYV. The CDR3 bases are TGTGCCAGCAGCCTGACGGCAGGAGCTTACTACGAGCAGTACGTC.

A few counts support this clonotype. The rearrangement uses TRBV7-6 and TRBJ1-2; 8 nucleotides line up with TRBD1. The junction had 13 bases not matched to a gene; V was cut back by 5 bases and J by 8 bases. CDR3 length: 15 amino acids. Looked up from germline, CDR1 is SGHVS and CDR2 is FNYEAQ. The CDR3: CASSPGQGLNGGYTF. The CDR3 DNA reads TGTGCCAGCAGCCCCGGACAGGGCCTAAACGGCGGCTACACCTTC.

This clonotype occurred a few times. The chain employs TRBV2 and TRBJ1-5; D is uncertain. CDR1 is SNHLY and CDR2 is FYNNEI in the germline V gene. The CDR3 loop spans 14 amino acids. Trimming left V 6 bases short and J 0 bases short, with 9 bases between. CDR3 bases: TGTGCCAGCAGAGCCGACGGTAGCAATCAGCCCCAGCATTTT. It encodes CASRADGSNQPQHF. The full variable domain, completed using reference TRBV2 and TRBJ1-5, is EPEVTQTPSHQVTQMGQEVILRCVPISNHLYFYWYRQILGQKVEFLVSFYNNEISEKSEIFDDQFSVERPDGSNFTLKIRSTKLEDSAMYFCASRADGSNQPQHFGDGTRLSIL.

This clonotype came up many times. The rearrangement links TRBV5-1 to TRBJ2-1; D not certain. The CDR3 consists of 16 residues. Germline CDR1 reads SGHRS; CDR2 reads YFSETQ. Between the trimmed V and J ends, which lost 2 bases and 0 bases, there was a span of 12 bases. The CDR3 protein is CASSLRPSDSYNEQFF. In DNA form, the CDR3 reads TGCGCCAGCAGCTTACGGCCATCTGACTCCTACAATGAGCAGTTCTTC.

This clonotype was seen only a few times. The V call is TRBV19, the J call TRBJ2-1, with 10 bases aligning to TRBD2. Germline V CDR1 and CDR2: LNHDA, SQIVND (reference sequence). After removal of 5 bases from V and 8 bases from J, the junction contained 21 bases not matched to a gene. This CDR3 contains 19 residues. CDR3 DNA: TGTGCCAGTAGTCGGTCCGGGACTAGCGTCCTACCGCAGTCCCATGAGCAGTTCTTC. Translation gives CASSRSGTSVLPQSHEQFF.

This clonotype was detected many times. The chain combines TRBV19 with TRBJ2-7; D is undetermined. V lost 4 bases and J 3 bases, leaving 16 bases between the germline ends. Germline CDR1 LNHDA, CDR2 SQIVND (reference sequence). The CDR3 loop spans 15 amino acids. The CDR3 sequence: CASSNAGKVLYEQYF. The CDR3 DNA reads TGTGCCAGTAGTAACGCAGGAAAGGTCCTCTACGAGCAGTACTTC.

The chain combines TRBV6-2 or TRBV6-3 with TRBJ1-2; tentative D call: TRBD1 (5 bases). This CDR3 has 16 residues. Trimming cost V 2 bases and J 0 bases, with 13 bases left between them. Germline CDR1 MNHEY, CDR2 SVGEGT. The CDR3 reads CASSYGDGSANYGYTF. In DNA, the CDR3 is TGTGCCAGCAGTTACGGGGACGGATCAGCTAACTATGGCTACACCTTC.

This chain joins TRBV5-1 and TRBJ2-7; the D gene is possibly TRBD1 (5 bases). Germline CDR1 SGHRS, CDR2 YFSETQ. This CDR3 contains 14 residues. The V gene lost 1 base and the J gene lost 7 bases, with 15 bases spanning the gap. In nucleotides, the CDR3 is TGCGCCAGCAGCTTGCGTCAGGGCGCCTCAGAGCAGTACTTC. Protein sequence: CASSLRQGASEQYF.

This clonotype was counted at least ten times. The rearrangement uses TRBV15 and TRBJ2-5, with a tentative D call TRBD1 (5 bases). Germline V lookup: CDR1 LNHNV, CDR2 YYDKDF (reference sequence). Trimming pared 0 bases from V and 5 bases from J, leaving 13 bases between. The CDR3 is 15 residues long. CDR3: CATSRDLAGSETQYF. CDR3 bases: TGTGCCACCAGCAGAGATTTGGCAGGGTCGGAGACCCAGTACTTC.

This clonotype has just a few counts. J is TRBJ2-7 and V is TRBV18, with 8 bases that match TRBD1. With V trimmed by 4 bases and J by 2 bases, 7 bases remained unmatched. The CDR3 is 15 residues long. The germline CDR1 and CDR2 sequences are KGHSH and LQKENI. Here the CDR3 reads CASSLGQGTTYEQYF. The CDR3 DNA follows: TGTGCCAGCTCACTTGGACAGGGAACGACCTACGAGCAGTACTTC.

This chain links TRBV4-3 with TRBJ1-4; D perhaps matches TRBD1 (5 bases). CDR3 length: 16 amino acids. Germline CDR1 LGHNA, CDR2 YSLEER. V was shortened by 0 bases and J by 2 bases, with 10 bases between the two germline ends. The DNA for the CDR3 is TGCGCCAGCAGCCAAGACTATGAGGGGACTAATGAAAAACTGTTTTTT. Its translation: CASSQDYEGTNEKLFF.